These 26 T cell receptor beta chains share one sample of origin, sequenced in a study of blood T cell repertoires in COVID-19. Produced via immunoSEQ multiplex PCR; TCRdb's table is partial and in-frame only. The repertoire holds about 180,000 clones, with less than 90% as singletons. The specimen was PBMCs or T cells enriched from blood (not recorded which). The receptors come from a human donor with acute COVID-19. The donor label of this sample is uncertain.

The table lists this clone with a count of one. The J gene is TRBJ2-5, the V gene TRBV20-1; 7 bases agree with TRBD2. The V gene end was trimmed by 3 bases and the J gene end by 1 base; junction bases not matched to a gene: 11. The germline V gene has CDR1 DFQATT and CDR2 SNEGSKA (reference sequence). The CDR3 length is 16 residues. CDR3 DNA sequence: TGCAGTGCTAGTCGCCGGGGAAGGACTAGCCAAGAGACCCAGTACTTC. This encodes CSASRRGRTSQETQYF.

The V call is TRBV11-2, the J call TRBJ2-2, with TRBD1 identical over 10 bases. Germline V gives CDR1 SGHAT, CDR2 FQNNGV. The junction had 6 bases not matched to a gene; V was cut back by 6 bases and J by 5 bases. This CDR3 spans 15 amino acids. The CDR3 spells CASRRGTGVTGELFF. The CDR3 DNA is TGTGCCAGCAGGCGGGGGACAGGGGTAACCGGGGAGCTGTTTTTT.

This chain joins TRBV10-2 and TRBJ2-7; D is undetermined. The CDR3 contains 13 residues. Germline V gene data show CDR1 as WSHSY and CDR2 as SAAADI. V was trimmed by 3 bases and J by 1 base, leaving 7 bases between them. CDR3 DNA: TGCGCCAGCAGTGATCCGGGTTCCTACGAGCAGTACTTC. As protein: CASSDPGSYEQYF.

This clone is a singleton in its sample. The chain employs TRBV21-1 and TRBJ1-5; TRBD1, the D gene given by the table, was not confirmed from the DNA. TRBV21-1 is annotated as a pseudogene. The CDR3 sequence is 13 residues long. CDR3 in DNA: TGTGCCAGCAGCTGGCTGGGCCATCAGCCCCAGCATTTT. It translates to CASSWLGHQPQHF.

This clone was detected a few times. The CDR3 bases are TGCGCCAGTACAGGTGGTAGCTCCGAGCAGTACTTC. This encodes CASTGGSSEQYF. The chain is built from TRBV10-2 and TRBJ2-7; TRBD1 is a possible D gene (5 bases). V was clipped by 9 bases and J by 6 bases, with 15 bases between them. Per the germline V gene, CDR1 is WSHSY and CDR2 is SAAADI. This CDR3 has 12 residues.

The chain couples TRBV7-2 to TRBJ1-6, with a tentative D call TRBD1 (6 bases). V dropped 4 bases and J dropped 5 bases, with 12 bases sitting between them. This CDR3 has 15 residues. Germline lookup yields CDR1 SGHTA and CDR2 FQGNSA. The CDR3 DNA is TGTGCCAGCAGCTGGCGGACAGTGGATAATTCACCCCTCCACTTT. Encoded protein: CASSWRTVDNSPLHF.

A single count supports this clone. The V gene is TRBV5-5, the J gene TRBJ1-3; D not certain. V shed 3 bases and J shed 0 bases, with 7 bases lying between them. The CDR3 contains 14 residues. From germline, CDR1 is SGHKS and CDR2 YYEKEE (reference sequence). CDR3 bases: TGTGCCAGCAGCTACTGGAGCTCTGGAAACACCATATATTTT. It is translated as CASSYWSSGNTIYF.

The chain joins TRBV7-9 to TRBJ1-1; D unclear. This CDR3 region has 13 residues. Germline values: CDR1 SEHNR, CDR2 FQNEAQ (reference sequence). Trimming cost V 3 bases and J 8 bases, with 13 bases left between them. Here the CDR3 reads CASSFGPREEAFF. In nucleotides, the CDR3 is TGTGCCAGCAGCTTCGGCCCCCGGGAGGAAGCTTTCTTT.

The chain links TRBV5-6 to TRBJ1-1; D is unclear. The V gene lost 4 bases and the J gene lost 1 base, with 11 bases spanning the gap. The CDR3 extends over 14 amino acids. Germline V gene sequence: CDR1 SGHDT, CDR2 YYEEEE. CDR3 loop: CASSTEIQNTEAFF. The CDR3 DNA follows: TGTGCCAGCAGCACAGAGATACAGAACACTGAAGCTTTCTTT.

The chain recombines TRBV19 with TRBJ2-5, with a tentative D call TRBD2 (6 bases). CDR3 length: 16 residues. CDR1 LNHDA and CDR2 SQIVND come from the germline V gene (reference sequence). V was trimmed by 3 bases and J by 4 bases, leaving 18 bases between them. Here the CDR3 DNA reads TGTGCCAGTAGTATGAAGGGCAGCTTGGGAGGAGAGACCCAGTACTTC. Its protein product is CASSMKGSLGGETQYF.

The genes are TRBV19 and TRBJ1-5; no firm D call. This CDR3 is built from 14 residues. Trimming pared 3 bases from V and 1 base from J, leaving 7 bases between. CDR1 and CDR2 from the germline V gene are LNHDA and SQIVND (reference sequence). The DNA of the CDR3 is TGTGCCAGTAGTATCCAGGCGAGCAATCAGCCCCAGCATTTT. The encoded protein is CASSIQASNQPQHF.

The gene calls are TRBV6-2 or TRBV6-3 and TRBJ2-7; possibly TRBD2 for D (6 bases). Germline CDR1 and CDR2: MNHEY and SVGEGT. V was trimmed by 3 bases and J by 7 bases, leaving 19 bases between them. The CDR3 sequence is 15 residues long. This chain's CDR3 is CASSYPPQGLGEQYF. For the CDR3, the DNA is TGTGCCAGCAGTTATCCCCCGCAGGGACTGGGGGAGCAGTACTTC.

The DNA of the CDR3 is TGTGCCAGCAGACCTAGGAGGGAGTATGGCTACACCTTC. This translates into CASRPRREYGYTF. V gene TRBV12-3 or TRBV12-4 combines with J gene TRBJ1-2; the D is unclear. The CDR3 totals 13 residues. Trimming stripped 6 bases from V and 5 bases from J, with 13 bases between.

The chain is built from TRBV5-1 and TRBJ2-5; possibly TRBD1 for D (5 bases). The CDR3 has 13 residues. Deletions cut 0 bases from V and 5 bases from J, with 8 bases between. Germline lookup yields CDR1 SGHRS and CDR2 YFSETQ. CDR3 bases: TGCGCCAGCAGCTTGGAGGGGTGGGAGACCCAGTACTTC. This sequence encodes CASSLEGWETQYF.

This chain joins TRBV15 and TRBJ2-3; D remains ambiguous. Germline loops: CDR1 LNHNV, CDR2 YYDKDF (reference sequence). Trimming took 5 bases from V and 1 from J, leaving 10 bases between them. CDR3 length: 14 amino acids. The DNA of the CDR3 is TGTGCCACCAGCTCCCAACGGGGCACAGATACGCAGTATTTT. Translating gives CATSSQRGTDTQYF.

A few counts support this clone. This rearrangement joins TRBV5-4 to TRBJ1-1; TRBD1 is a possible D gene (5 bases). CDR1 is SGHNT, CDR2 YYREEE, per germline (reference sequence). CDR3 size: 13 residues. The ends were cut back, 5 bases at V and 4 bases at J, with 12 bases in the middle. Written as DNA, the CDR3 is TGTGCCAGCAGTCTGGGGGGGTCCACTGAAGCTTTCTTT. Amino acids: CASSLGGSTEAFF.

J is TRBJ1-2 and V is TRBV11-2; 7 nucleotides match TRBD1. This CDR3 comprises 15 residues. V dropped 5 bases and J dropped 2; count of bases not matched to a gene: 8. From germline, CDR1 is SGHAT and CDR2 FQNNGV. This CDR3 reads CASSDTRDSNYGYTF. Here the CDR3 DNA reads TGTGCCAGCAGCGATACCCGGGACAGCAACTATGGCTACACCTTC.

This clone showed up just a few times. The genes are TRBV13 and TRBJ1-1, with a possible D match to TRBD1 (5 bases). From germline, CDR1 is PRHDT and CDR2 FYEKMQ (reference sequence). V dropped 1 base and J dropped 6 bases, with 15 bases sitting between them. The CDR3 is 15 amino acids. The DNA for the CDR3 is TGTGCCAGCAGCTTAGAGGAGGGGCGGGTCGCTGAAGCTTTCTTT. This translates into CASSLEEGRVAEAFF.

J is TRBJ1-2 and V is TRBV4-3; no definite D call. Germline assignment: CDR1 LGHNA and CDR2 YSLEER. Trimming pared 0 bases from V and 3 bases from J, leaving 8 bases between. The CDR3 is made up of 14 amino acids. Here the CDR3 reads CASSQDYGDYGYTF. The CDR3 nucleotides are TGCGCCAGCAGCCAAGACTACGGAGACTATGGCTACACCTTC.

The genes are TRBV19 and TRBJ2-7; 8 nucleotides line up with TRBD1. The CDR3 covers 14 residues. Unmatched junction bases numbered 5, after V lost 7 bases and J lost 0 bases. Germline CDR1 and CDR2: LNHDA and SQIVND (reference sequence). Written as DNA, the CDR3 is TGTGCCAGTACCCCGACAGGGGCCTCCTACGAGCAGTACTTC. Protein sequence: CASTPTGASYEQYF.

The V and J genes are TRBV28 and TRBJ1-1; D possibly corresponds to TRBD1 (5 bases). V lost 1 base, J lost 11 bases, and 11 bases lay in between. Germline V gives CDR1 MDHEN, CDR2 SYDVKM. CDR3 length equals 12 residues. The CDR3: CASSLSDMRAFF. The DNA of the CDR3 is TGTGCCAGCAGTTTATCGGACATGCGGGCTTTCTTT.

This clone turned up a few times. The rearrangement joins TRBV27 to TRBJ1-2, with D perhaps matching TRBD1 (5 bases). CDR3 length: 13 amino acids. The germline CDR1 and CDR2 sequences are MNHEY and SMNVEV (reference sequence). V shed 3 bases and J shed 5 bases, with 10 bases lying between them. The CDR3 DNA is TGTGCCAGCAGTTTTGGCAGGACATATGGCTACACCTTC. Translation: CASSFGRTYGYTF.

J is TRBJ1-4 and V is TRBV6-6; TRBD1 agrees at 9 bases. This CDR3 comprises 16 residues. The V gene end was trimmed by 4 bases and the J gene end by 0 bases; junction bases not matched to a gene: 3. Germline lookup yields CDR1 MNHNY and CDR2 SVGAGI (reference sequence). CDR3: CASSLGQGATNEKLFF. The CDR3 coding sequence is TGTGCCAGCAGTTTGGGACAGGGTGCAACTAATGAAAAACTGTTTTTT.

The chain employs TRBV24-1 and TRBJ1-4; no clear D. Deletions cut 3 bases from V and 0 bases from J, with 13 bases between. This CDR3 has 17 amino acids. CDR1 and CDR2 (germline): KGHDR, SFDVKD. The chain's CDR3 is CATSDPSGSATNEKLFF. The CDR3 DNA follows: TGTGCCACCAGTGATCCCTCAGGCTCAGCAACTAATGAAAAACTGTTTTTT.

V and J are TRBV5-1 and TRBJ2-3; 7 nucleotides align to TRBD2. The V gene's germline CDR1 is SGHRS and CDR2 YFSETQ. V lost 7 bases and J lost 2; bases outside the gene matches: 13. There are 16 residues in the CDR3. The CDR3, as DNA: TGCGCCAGCTGCCCCGGGGGGTGTGGGGCCACAGATACGCAGTATTTT. Translation: CASCPGGCGATDTQYF. Complete variable domain (other parts from reference TRBV5-1 and TRBJ2-3): KAGVTQTPRYLIKTRGQQVTLSCSPISGHRSVSWYQQTPGQGLQFLFEYFSETQRNKGNFPGRFSGRQFSNSRSEMNVSTLELGDSALYLCASCPGGCGATDTQYFGPGTRLTVL.

This chain links TRBV9 with TRBJ2-5; 8 bases are shared with TRBD2. V dropped 4 bases and J dropped 5; count of bases not matched to a gene: 10. CDR1 and CDR2 from the germline V gene are SGDLS and YYNGEE. The CDR3 extends over 15 amino acids. In nucleotides, the CDR3 is TGTGCCAGCAGCCCCCGCGGGGGGAAGGGTGAGACCCAGTACTTC. Translation: CASSPRGGKGETQYF.